The 23 T cell receptor beta chains below come from one sample, sequenced in a study of cytomegalovirus exposure and HLA in healthy donors. With 60 Vbeta and 13 Jbeta primers, the PCR was carried out. Clones were read by immunoSEQ multiplex PCR, and TCRdb kept only the in-frame ones, dropping some. The table records approximately 140,000 clones, over 65% of them present only once. The sample comprised PBMCs. The receptors were gathered from a middle-aged man in good health and CMV-seropositive.

The rearrangement links TRBV6-1 to TRBJ2-2; 8 positions match TRBD1. Germline loops: CDR1 MNHNS, CDR2 SASEGT. The CDR3 is 16 amino acids. V lost 4 bases, J lost 0 bases, and 4 bases stayed unmatched. The DNA for the CDR3 is TGTGCCAGCAGTGCCCAGGGGGCACCGAACACCGGGGAGCTGTTTTTT. Translating it yields CASSAQGAPNTGELFF.

The J gene is TRBJ2-7, the V gene TRBV28; D might be TRBD2 (6 bases). The CDR3 runs 15 residues. CDR1 and CDR2 from the germline V gene are MDHEN and SYDVKM. V dropped 5 bases and J dropped 2 bases, with 16 bases sitting between them. The CDR3 DNA reads TGTGCCAGCAGTCTCACGGGACTTAAGGCCTACGAGCAGTACTTC. Translating it yields CASSLTGLKAYEQYF.

The chain links TRBV2 to TRBJ1-2, with D possibly TRBD1 on 6 matching bases. The V gene's germline CDR1 is SNHLY and CDR2 FYNNEI. V was shortened by 3 bases and J by 4 bases, with 15 bases between the two germline ends. This CDR3 contains 15 residues. The CDR3: CASSERQFRGYGYTF. Written as DNA, the CDR3 is TGTGCCAGCAGTGAGAGACAGTTCAGGGGCTATGGCTACACCTTC.

The rearrangement uses TRBV4-2 and TRBJ2-5; D unresolved. Per the germline V gene, CDR1 is LGHNA and CDR2 is YNFKEQ. The ends were cut back, 0 bases at V and 0 bases at J, with 14 bases in the middle. This CDR3 spans 17 amino acids. DNA for the CDR3: TGTGCCAGCAGCCAAGATCGGCAGCGTGCCTACCAAGAGACCCAGTACTTC. This codes for CASSQDRQRAYQETQYF.

V and J are TRBV13 and TRBJ2-3; D might be TRBD1 (5 bases). The ends were cut back, 5 bases at V and 2 bases at J, with 11 bases in the middle. The CDR3 has 14 residues. Looked up from germline, CDR1 is PRHDT and CDR2 is FYEKMQ (reference sequence). The CDR3 loop is CASSLGPNTDTQYF. CDR3 in DNA: TGTGCCAGCAGCCTGGGGCCTAACACAGATACGCAGTATTTT.

This clone was observed once. The chain has TRBV4-3 and TRBJ2-5; 8 nucleotides align to TRBD2. The CDR3 loop spans 16 amino acids. The trim removed 4 bases at V and 5 bases at J, leaving 12 bases unmatched. Germline V gives CDR1 LGHNA, CDR2 YSLEER. Here the CDR3 reads CASSPRGGMGGETQYF. CDR3 DNA sequence: TGCGCCAGCAGCCCTCGGGGGGGGATGGGCGGGGAGACCCAGTACTTC.

This clone was observed a few times. The genes are TRBV18 and TRBJ2-1; TRBD2 might be the D (5 bases). Germline lookup yields CDR1 KGHSH and CDR2 LQKENI. The germline V and J ends were trimmed by 0 bases and 5 bases, with 11 bases remaining between them. There are 15 residues in the CDR3. The CDR3 sequence: CASSPPMMTNNEQFF. As DNA, the CDR3 is TGTGCCAGCTCACCACCGATGATGACTAACAATGAGCAGTTCTTC.

Details on this clone: The junction differs from germline at one of its ends, possibly a read error. The genes are TRBV7-9 and TRBJ2-2, with D maybe TRBD2 (6 bases). The CDR3 has 14 residues. Per germline, CDR1 SEHNR and CDR2 FQNEAQ (reference sequence). This chain's CDR3 is CASSWDSFTEELFF. CDR3 DNA: TGTGCCAGCAGCTGGGACTCGTTCACCGAGGAGCTGTTTTTT.

The chain has TRBV7-8 and TRBJ2-7, with D possibly matching TRBD1 (5 bases). V gave up 2 bases and J gave up 2 bases, with 10 bases separating them. The V gene's germline CDR1 is SGHVS and CDR2 FQNEAQ. This CDR3 is built from 14 residues. The CDR3 nucleotides read TGTGCCAGCAGCTTATTAGGGGCCACCTACGAGCAGTACTTC. It is translated as CASSLLGATYEQYF.

This chain connects TRBV10-3 to TRBJ2-5; possible D gene TRBD1, 5 bases. Trimming took 2 bases from V and 3 from J, leaving 10 bases between them. The CDR3 has 14 amino acids. CDR1 and CDR2 (germline): ENHRY, SYGVKD. This chain's CDR3 is CAISEQGSEETQYF. The CDR3 bases are TGTGCCATCAGTGAGCAGGGTAGTGAAGAGACCCAGTACTTC.

The chain combines TRBV12-5 with TRBJ2-2; 9 positions agree with TRBD1. The CDR3 loop spans 15 amino acids. Germline V lookup: CDR1 LGHNT, CDR2 FRNRAP. V trimming: 5 bases; J trimming: 7 bases; junction bases outside the gene matches: 8. CDR3 sequence reads: CASGVRQGVGGELFF. As DNA, the CDR3 is TGTGCTAGTGGTGTCCGACAGGGGGTCGGCGGGGAGCTGTTTTTT.

This clone was seen a handful of times. The genes are TRBV30 and TRBJ1-2; D gene ambiguous. Trimming stripped 3 bases from V and 1 base from J, with 15 bases between. Germline V gives CDR1 GTSNPN, CDR2 SVGIG (reference sequence). This CDR3 region has 15 residues. CDR3 in amino acids: CAWSGGGKINYGYTF. CDR3 bases: TGTGCCTGGAGCGGCGGCGGAAAAATTAACTATGGCTACACCTTC. Full variable domain (outside the CDR3, taken from reference TRBV30 and TRBJ1-2): SQTIHQWPATLVQPVGSPLSLECTVEGTSNPNLYWYRQAAGRGLQLLFYSVGIGQISSEVPQNLSASRPQDRQFILSSKKLLLSDSGFYLCAWSGGGKINYGYTFGSGTRLTVV.

V is TRBV2 and J is TRBJ2-7, with D possibly being TRBD2 (5 bases). Germline loops: CDR1 SNHLY, CDR2 FYNNEI. The CDR3 runs 14 residues. Trimming stripped 4 bases from V and 2 bases from J, with 12 bases between. CDR3 protein: CASSAWLAAYEQYF. The CDR3 region has the DNA TGTGCCAGCAGTGCTTGGCTAGCAGCCTACGAGCAGTACTTC.

J is TRBJ2-1 and V is TRBV5-1, with 11 bases lining up with TRBD1. Unmatched junction bases numbered 6, after V lost 4 bases and J lost 3 bases. Germline CDR1 and CDR2: SGHRS and YFSETQ. The CDR3 length is 16 residues. This CDR3 is CASSAAGTGGYNEQFF. The CDR3, as DNA: TGCGCCAGCAGCGCGGCCGGGACAGGGGGCTACAATGAGCAGTTCTTC.

This clone was counted once. The chain joins TRBV7-9 to TRBJ2-5; TRBD2 aligns across 7 bases. Judging by the DNA end, TRBJ2-7 fits better; the J call may be wrong. Per the germline V gene, CDR1 is SEHNR and CDR2 is FQNEAQ (reference sequence). This CDR3 contains 14 residues. The CDR3 DNA follows: TGTGCCAGCAGCTTAGAGGGCGGGAGCTACGAGCAGTACTTC. Encoded protein: CASSLEGGSYEQYF.

The sample holds one count of this clone. The V call is TRBV4-1, the J call TRBJ2-3; D gene ambiguous. This CDR3 region has 15 residues. V was pared by 4 bases and J by 1 base, with 12 bases between. Per germline, CDR1 MGHRA and CDR2 YSYEKL. DNA for the CDR3: TGCGCCAGCAGCCTATGGGCGCCAGGCACAGATACGCAGTATTTT. Protein product: CASSLWAPGTDTQYF.

The chain recombines TRBV13 with TRBJ2-1; TRBD2 matches at 11 bases. The length of the CDR3 is 17 residues. The V gene's germline CDR1 is PRHDT and CDR2 FYEKMQ (reference sequence). Trimming cost V 10 bases and J 6 bases; bases outside gene matches: 17. This CDR3 is CATTQGLAALGPNEQFF. CDR3 DNA: TGTGCCACCACCCAGGGACTAGCGGCCTTAGGCCCCAATGAGCAGTTCTTC. The full variable domain, rest sourced from reference TRBV13 and TRBJ2-1, is AAGVIQSPRHLIKEKRETATLKCYPIPRHDTVYWYQQGPGQDPQFLISFYEKMQSDKGSIPDRFSAQQFSDYHSELNMSSLELGDSALYFCATTQGLAALGPNEQFFGPGTRLTVL.

This clone came up once. The J gene is TRBJ2-5, the V gene TRBV11-2, with 12 bases fitting TRBD2. The CDR3 length is 15 residues. The germline gives CDR1 SGHAT, CDR2 FQNNGV. V gave up 5 bases and J gave up 4 bases; unmatched junction bases: 5. The CDR3 DNA is TGTGCCAGCAGCCCCCGACTAGCGGGAGCAGAGACCCAGTACTTC. It translates to CASSPRLAGAETQYF.

CDR3 in amino acids: CASRGRTGSYEQYF. The CDR3 DNA reads TGTGCCAGCAGAGGAAGGACAGGGAGCTACGAGCAGTACTTC. The V call is TRBV6-6, the J call TRBJ2-7; 8 bases agree with TRBD1. Per germline, CDR1 MNHNY and CDR2 SVGAGI (reference sequence). CDR3 length equals 14 residues. With V trimmed by 6 bases and J by 3 bases, 7 bases remained unmatched.

The rearrangement links TRBV5-5 to TRBJ1-2; 11 bases align to TRBD1. The germline CDR1 and CDR2 sequences are SGHKS and YYEKEE (reference sequence). This CDR3 is 15 amino acids long. V lost 5 bases to trimming and J lost 4 bases; unmatched junction nucleotides: 7. The CDR3 DNA reads TGTGCCAGCAGGCCCCGGGACAGGGGGACCTATGGCTACACCTTC. This codes for CASRPRDRGTYGYTF.

The gene calls are TRBV4-3 and TRBJ2-1, with D perhaps TRBD1 (5 bases). V was pared by 6 bases and J by 4 bases, with 7 bases between. The germline gives CDR1 LGHNA, CDR2 YSLEER. This CDR3 region has 12 residues. The CDR3 sequence: CASSNRYNEQFF. The CDR3 nucleotides read TGCGCCAGCAGTAACAGGTACAATGAGCAGTTCTTC.

This chain links TRBV4-3 with TRBJ2-2, with TRBD1 matching over 7 bases. CDR3 size: 16 residues. Germline CDR1 reads LGHNA; CDR2 reads YSLEER. The ends lost 1 base at V and 4 bases at J; junction bases unmatched: 6. DNA for the CDR3: TGCGCCAGCAGCCAAGGTAGGGGGCGGGCCACCGGGGAGCTGTTTTTT. Its translation is CASSQGRGRATGELFF.

V is TRBV27 and J is TRBJ2-2; D ambiguous. The CDR3 has 13 residues. Trimming took 10 bases from V and 5 from J, leaving 14 bases between them. The germline V gene encodes CDR1 MNHEY and CDR2 SMNVEV (reference sequence). The CDR3 spells CATGVTPTGELFF. The CDR3 DNA reads TGTGCCACCGGAGTGACTCCAACCGGGGAGCTGTTTTTT.